The clone carrying this TCR beta chain was seen at least ten times. Its target is not known. Compared with germline, one end of the junction differs, possibly owing to a read error. RNA transcripts yielded amplified TCR beta CDR3 regions. The workflow started with a first-round RT-PCR run with HTBI primers and then moved on to a second-round multiplex PCR. TCRdb fed the multiplex PCR reads into MiXCR, producing one record per CDR3 protein. The profile shows fewer than 400,000 distinct CDR3 sequences, roughly 18% of them singletons. The source of the sample is a study of Graves' ophthalmopathy and Graves' hyperthyroidism. Study findings and constraints: In blood, most expanded thyroid clonotypes above 0.001 frequency were also detected.

The CDR3 consists of 14 residues. Germline V gene sequence: CDR1 MNHEY, CDR2 SVGEGT. The receptor comes from a woman aged 18-29 years with Graves' ophthalmopathy. The sample taken for sequencing was peripheral blood. The chain carries TRBV6-2 or TRBV6-3 and TRBJ2-5; 10 nucleotides align to TRBD2. CDR3 amino acids: CASSYASGRQTRYF. Here the CDR3 DNA reads TGTGCCAGCAGTTACGCTAGCGGGAGACAGACCCGGTACTTC.